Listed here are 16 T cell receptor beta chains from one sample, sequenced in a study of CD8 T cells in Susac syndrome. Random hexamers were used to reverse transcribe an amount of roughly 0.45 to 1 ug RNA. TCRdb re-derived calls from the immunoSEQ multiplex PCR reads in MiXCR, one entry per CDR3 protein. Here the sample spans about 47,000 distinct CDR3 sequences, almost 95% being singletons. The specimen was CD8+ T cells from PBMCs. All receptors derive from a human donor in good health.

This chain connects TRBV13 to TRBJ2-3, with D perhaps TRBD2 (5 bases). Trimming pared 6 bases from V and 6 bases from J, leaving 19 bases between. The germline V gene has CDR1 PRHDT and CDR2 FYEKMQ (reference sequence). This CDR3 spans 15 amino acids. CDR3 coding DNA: TGTGCCAGCAGGACCCCCAAGGGAGTGGCCGATACGCAGTATTTT. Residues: CASRTPKGVADTQYF.

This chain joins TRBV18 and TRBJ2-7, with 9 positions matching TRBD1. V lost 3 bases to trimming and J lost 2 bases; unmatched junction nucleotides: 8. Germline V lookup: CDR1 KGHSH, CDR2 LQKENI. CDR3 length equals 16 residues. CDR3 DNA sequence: TGTGCCAGCTCACCGCGCCGGGACAGGGCAACCTACGAGCAGTACTTC. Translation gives CASSPRRDRATYEQYF.

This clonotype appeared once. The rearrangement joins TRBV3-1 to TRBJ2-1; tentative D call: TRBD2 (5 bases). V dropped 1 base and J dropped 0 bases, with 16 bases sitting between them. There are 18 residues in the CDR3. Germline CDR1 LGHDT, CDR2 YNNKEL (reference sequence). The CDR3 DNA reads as TGTGCCAGCAGCCAAGTCGAGGGTCGGAGCGGCTCCTACAATGAGCAGTTCTTC. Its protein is CASSQVEGRSGSYNEQFF.

DNA for the CDR3: TGCGCCAGCAGCTTGCTTTCTGGGACAGGGTTAAACAATGAGCAGTTCTTC. Its protein product is CASSLLSGTGLNNEQFF. The chain combines TRBV5-1 with TRBJ2-1; 9 bases fit TRBD1. This CDR3 has 17 residues. The V segment lost 1 base and the J segment 5 bases; nucleotides outside the gene matches: 10. From germline, CDR1 is SGHRS and CDR2 YFSETQ.

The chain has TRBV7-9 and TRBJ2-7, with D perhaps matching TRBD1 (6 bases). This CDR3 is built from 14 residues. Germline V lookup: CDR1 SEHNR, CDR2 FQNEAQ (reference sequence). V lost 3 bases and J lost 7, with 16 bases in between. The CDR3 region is CASSFPSGAQEQYF. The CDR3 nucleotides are TGTGCCAGCAGCTTCCCCTCAGGGGCACAGGAGCAGTACTTC.

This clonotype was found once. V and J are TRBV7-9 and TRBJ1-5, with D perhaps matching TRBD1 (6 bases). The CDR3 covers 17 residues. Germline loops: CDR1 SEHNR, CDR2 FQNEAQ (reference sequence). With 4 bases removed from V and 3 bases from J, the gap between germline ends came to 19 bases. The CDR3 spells CASSSPTLGGPNQPQHF. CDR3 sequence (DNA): TGTGCCAGCAGCTCCCCCACGCTTGGGGGGCCCAATCAGCCCCAGCATTTT.

CDR3 loop: CASSLLNNEQFF. The CDR3 bases are TGTGCCAGCAGCTTGTTGAACAATGAGCAGTTCTTC. The rearrangement uses TRBV5-6 and TRBJ2-1; D is ambiguous. The germline gives CDR1 SGHDT, CDR2 YYEEEE. Trimming pared 1 base from V and 5 bases from J, leaving 4 bases between. CDR3 size: 12 residues.

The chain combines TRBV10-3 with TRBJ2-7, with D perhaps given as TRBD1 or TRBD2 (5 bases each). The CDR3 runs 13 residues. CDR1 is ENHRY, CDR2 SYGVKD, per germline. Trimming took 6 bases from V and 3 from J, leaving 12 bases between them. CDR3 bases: TGTGCCATCAGCGAGGGGATGGGCTACGAGCAGTACTTC. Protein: CAISEGMGYEQYF.

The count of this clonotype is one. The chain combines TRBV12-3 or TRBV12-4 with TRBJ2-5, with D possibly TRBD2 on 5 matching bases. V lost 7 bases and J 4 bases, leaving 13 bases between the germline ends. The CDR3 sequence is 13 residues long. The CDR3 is CASTLAVTETQYF. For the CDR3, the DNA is TGTGCCAGCACCCTAGCAGTTACAGAGACCCAGTACTTC.

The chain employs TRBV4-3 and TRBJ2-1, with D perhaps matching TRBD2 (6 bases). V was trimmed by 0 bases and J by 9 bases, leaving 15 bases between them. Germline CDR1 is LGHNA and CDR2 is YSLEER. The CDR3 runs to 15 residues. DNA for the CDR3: TGCGCCAGCAGCCAAGATCTTGGGGGGTTTGGTGAGCAGTTCTTC. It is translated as CASSQDLGGFGEQFF.

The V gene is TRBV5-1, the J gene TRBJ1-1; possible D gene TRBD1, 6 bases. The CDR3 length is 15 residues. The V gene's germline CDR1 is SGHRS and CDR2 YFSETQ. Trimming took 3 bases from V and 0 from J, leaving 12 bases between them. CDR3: CASSSRQAMNTEAFF. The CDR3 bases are TGCGCCAGCAGCTCCAGACAGGCTATGAACACTGAAGCTTTCTTT.

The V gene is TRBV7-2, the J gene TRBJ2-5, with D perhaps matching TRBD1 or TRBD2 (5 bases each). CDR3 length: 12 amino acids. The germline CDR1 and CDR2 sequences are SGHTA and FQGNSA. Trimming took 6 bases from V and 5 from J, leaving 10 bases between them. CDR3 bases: TGTGCCAGCAGGTCCGGGGCGGAGACCCAGTACTTC. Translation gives CASRSGAETQYF.

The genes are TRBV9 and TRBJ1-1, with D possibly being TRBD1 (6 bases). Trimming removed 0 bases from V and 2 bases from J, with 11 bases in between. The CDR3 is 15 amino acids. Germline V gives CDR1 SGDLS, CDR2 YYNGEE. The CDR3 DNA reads TGTGCCAGCAGCGTAGCCAGGGGAGGAAACACTGAAGCTTTCTTT. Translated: CASSVARGGNTEAFF.

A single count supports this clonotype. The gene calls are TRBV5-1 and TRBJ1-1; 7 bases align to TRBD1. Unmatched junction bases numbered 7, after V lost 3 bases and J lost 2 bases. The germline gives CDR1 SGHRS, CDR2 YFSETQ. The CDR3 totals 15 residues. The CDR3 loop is CASSSPTGPNTEAFF. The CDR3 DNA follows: TGCGCCAGCAGCTCCCCGACAGGGCCCAACACTGAAGCTTTCTTT.

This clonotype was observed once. As DNA, the CDR3 is TGTGCCACCAGTGTCCGGGACAGTTACAATGAGCAGTTCTTC. It codes for CATSVRDSYNEQFF. The chain is built from TRBV15 and TRBJ2-1, with 7 bases aligning to TRBD1. The CDR3 sequence is 14 residues long. Germline V lookup: CDR1 LNHNV, CDR2 YYDKDF (reference sequence). The junction had 6 bases not matched to a gene; V was cut back by 6 bases and J by 4 bases.

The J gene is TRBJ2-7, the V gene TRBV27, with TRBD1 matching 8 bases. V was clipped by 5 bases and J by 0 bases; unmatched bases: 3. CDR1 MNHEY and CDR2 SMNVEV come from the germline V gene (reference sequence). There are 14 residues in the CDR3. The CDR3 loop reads CASSTDRASYEQYF. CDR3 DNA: TGTGCCAGCAGTACGGACAGGGCCTCCTACGAGCAGTACTTC.